The rows below give T cell receptor beta chains drawn from one sample of a study of CD8 T cells in Susac syndrome. Using its own MiXCR run on the immunoSEQ multiplex PCR reads, TCRdb lists one record per CDR3 protein. The table shows approximately 70,000 distinct CDR3 sequences, with 90% to 95% occurring only once. Specimen: CD8+ T cells from PBMCs. The source of these receptors is a human donor with multiple sclerosis. Each CDR3 is given with its conserved first and last residue. A D gene is named only where the DNA matches it firmly. Part of the rows lack a size; the others show once, few, many or a class for expanded clones.

CDR3 protein: CAWGLEGSTNQPQHF
CDR3 DNA: TGTGCCTGGGGATTGGAGGGGTCCACCAATCAGCCCCAGCATTTT
D gene: NA
V gene: TRBV30
clone size: once
J gene: TRBJ1-5

CDR3 protein: CASTSTGGRFDEQFF
CDR3 DNA: TGTGCCAGTACGTCCACTGGGGGGCGATTCGATGAGCAGTTCTTC
D gene: NA
V gene: TRBV19
clone size: NA
J gene: TRBJ2-1

CDR3 protein: CSVSASGRAVGTDTQYF
CDR3 DNA: TGCAGCGTTTCGGCCAGCGGGAGGGCGGTTGGCACAGATACGCAGTATTTT
D gene: TRBD2
V gene: TRBV29-1
clone size: NA
J gene: TRBJ2-3

CDR3 protein: CASSPDSLAGGDEQFF
CDR3 DNA: TGTGCCAGCAGCCCCGACTCACTAGCGGGAGGCGATGAGCAGTTCTTC
D gene: TRBD2
V gene: TRBV5-4
clone size: NA
J gene: TRBJ2-1

CDR3 protein: CASSFGGLNTEAFF
CDR3 DNA: TGTGCCAGCAGTTTTGGAGGGTTGAACACTGAAGCTTTCTTT
D gene: NA
V gene: TRBV27
clone size: once
J gene: TRBJ1-1

CDR3 protein: CASSEAGTISGANVLTF
CDR3 DNA: TGTGCCAGCAGTGAAGCGGGCACGATCTCTGGGGCCAACGTCCTGACTTTC
D gene: NA
V gene: TRBV2
clone size: NA
J gene: TRBJ2-6

CDR3 protein: CASSGSDSSELNTGELFF
CDR3 DNA: TGTGCCAGCAGTGGCTCGGATTCCTCGGAATTGAACACCGGGGAGCTGTTTTTT
D gene: NA
V gene: TRBV6-4
clone size: once
J gene: TRBJ2-2

CDR3 protein: CASSQVFAAEPITDTQYF
CDR3 DNA: TGTGCCAGCAGCCAAGTATTTGCGGCGGAGCCCATCACAGATACGCAGTATTTT
D gene: NA
V gene: TRBV3-1
clone size: NA
J gene: TRBJ2-3

CDR3 protein: CASSSGLISEQYF
CDR3 DNA: TGTGCCAGTAGTTCGGGTCTCATCAGCGAGCAGTACTTC
D gene: NA
V gene: TRBV19
clone size: NA
J gene: TRBJ2-7

CDR3 protein: CAISDNGSSDEQYF
CDR3 DNA: TGTGCCATCAGTGATAACGGCTCTTCGGACGAGCAGTACTTC
D gene: NA
V gene: TRBV10-3
clone size: NA
J gene: TRBJ2-7

CDR3 protein: CSAYHYRTDTQYF
CDR3 DNA: TGCAGTGCTTACCACTATAGGACAGATACGCAGTATTTT
D gene: NA
V gene: TRBV20-1
clone size: NA
J gene: TRBJ2-3

CDR3 protein: CSARDIWLASDEQFF
CDR3 DNA: TGCAGTGCTAGAGATATCTGGCTAGCTTCGGATGAGCAGTTCTTC
D gene: NA
V gene: TRBV20-1
clone size: NA
J gene: TRBJ2-1

CDR3 protein: CASSLDYPVYNEQFF
CDR3 DNA: TGTGCCAGCAGTCTCGACTACCCTGTCTACAATGAGCAGTTCTTC
D gene: NA
V gene: TRBV12-3/TRBV12-4
clone size: NA
J gene: TRBJ2-1

CDR3 protein: CASSWTRGANTEAFF
CDR3 DNA: TGTGCCAGCAGTTGGACCAGGGGGGCCAACACTGAAGCTTTCTTT
D gene: TRBD1
V gene: TRBV28
clone size: NA
J gene: TRBJ1-1

CDR3 protein: CASSPWETVAYNEQFF
CDR3 DNA: TGTGCCAGTAGTCCGTGGGAGACAGTGGCCTACAATGAGCAGTTCTTC
D gene: NA
V gene: TRBV19
clone size: NA
J gene: TRBJ2-1

CDR3 protein: CASSQDPPPTGHEQYF
CDR3 DNA: TGCGCCAGCAGCCAAGACCCACCACCGACAGGGCACGAGCAGTACTTC
D gene: TRBD1
V gene: TRBV4-3
clone size: NA
J gene: TRBJ2-7

CDR3 protein: CSARDLAGQQNEQFF
CDR3 DNA: TGCAGTGCTAGAGATCTCGCCGGACAGCAGAATGAGCAGTTCTTC
D gene: NA
V gene: TRBV20-1
clone size: NA
J gene: TRBJ2-1

CDR3 protein: CASSLPDYNTEAFF
CDR3 DNA: TGTGCCAGCAGTTTGCCGGACTATAACACTGAAGCTTTCTTT
D gene: NA
V gene: TRBV12-3/TRBV12-4
clone size: NA
J gene: TRBJ1-1

CDR3 protein: CASSEAHREETQYF
CDR3 DNA: TGTGCCAGCAGTGAAGCGCACAGGGAAGAGACCCAGTACTTC
D gene: NA
V gene: TRBV2
clone size: NA
J gene: TRBJ2-5

CDR3 protein: CSDMSLGAGETQYF
CDR3 DNA: TGCAGCGATATGTCCCTTGGGGCAGGGGAGACCCAGTACTTC
D gene: NA
V gene: TRBV29-1
clone size: NA
J gene: TRBJ2-5

CDR3 protein: CASSRGTSGSNEQFF
CDR3 DNA: TGTGCCAGCAGCCGCGGGACTAGCGGGAGCAATGAGCAGTTCTTC
D gene: TRBD2
V gene: TRBV13
clone size: NA
J gene: TRBJ2-1

CDR3 protein: CASSFLAGVETQYF
CDR3 DNA: TGTGCCAGCAGTTTCCTAGCGGGAGTAGAGACCCAGTACTTC
D gene: TRBD2
V gene: TRBV28
clone size: NA
J gene: TRBJ2-5

CDR3 protein: CASSGSGGSYNEQFF
CDR3 DNA: TGTGCCAGCAGTGGTAGCGGGGGGTCCTACAATGAGCAGTTCTTC
D gene: TRBD2
V gene: TRBV6-4
clone size: NA
J gene: TRBJ2-1

CDR3 protein: CASSYPRSGSPGELFF
CDR3 DNA: TGTGCCAGCAGCTACCCTCGCAGCGGGAGCCCCGGGGAGCTGTTTTTT
D gene: TRBD2
V gene: TRBV7-2
clone size: once
J gene: TRBJ2-2

CDR3 protein: CSARDQRVGSSGNTIYF
CDR3 DNA: TGCAGTGCTAGAGATCAAAGAGTGGGGAGCTCTGGAAACACCATATATTTT
D gene: NA
V gene: TRBV20-1
clone size: NA
J gene: TRBJ1-3

CDR3 protein: CSASRLASASYEQYF
CDR3 DNA: TGCAGTGCTAGTCGACTAGCGTCTGCCTCCTACGAGCAGTACTTC
D gene: TRBD2
V gene: TRBV20-1
clone size: NA
J gene: TRBJ2-7

CDR3 protein: CASSSTRRTTGELFF
CDR3 DNA: TGTGCCAGCAGTTCCACTAGAAGAACAACCGGGGAGCTGTTTTTT
D gene: NA
V gene: TRBV28
clone size: once
J gene: TRBJ2-2

CDR3 protein: CASSQGGNGANVLTF
CDR3 DNA: TGTGCCAGCAGCCAAGGCGGCAATGGGGCCAACGTCCTGACTTTC
D gene: NA
V gene: TRBV3-1
clone size: NA
J gene: TRBJ2-6

CDR3 protein: CASSDSTGNTIYF
CDR3 DNA: TGTGCCAGCAGCGATTCGACAGGAAACACCATATATTTT
D gene: NA
V gene: TRBV9
clone size: once
J gene: TRBJ1-3

CDR3 protein: CASSSHRDGYEQYF
CDR3 DNA: TGTGCCAGCAGTTCCCACCGGGACGGCTACGAGCAGTACTTC
D gene: NA
V gene: TRBV27
clone size: NA
J gene: TRBJ2-7

CDR3 protein: CASSVNWARGSDTQYF
CDR3 DNA: TGTGCCAGCAGCGTAAATTGGGCCCGGGGATCAGATACGCAGTATTTT
D gene: NA
V gene: TRBV9
clone size: once
J gene: TRBJ2-3

CDR3 protein: CASRGTANYGYTF
CDR3 DNA: TGTGCCAGCAGAGGGACAGCTAACTATGGCTACACCTTC
D gene: TRBD1
V gene: TRBV9
clone size: NA
J gene: TRBJ1-2

CDR3 protein: CASSPDYNEQFF
CDR3 DNA: TGTGCCAGCAGCCCTGATTACAATGAGCAGTTCTTC
D gene: NA
V gene: TRBV5-4
clone size: few
J gene: TRBJ2-1

CDR3 protein: CASRRTGNQETQYF
CDR3 DNA: TGTGCCAGCAGGCGGACAGGGAACCAAGAGACCCAGTACTTC
D gene: TRBD1
V gene: TRBV27
clone size: NA
J gene: TRBJ2-5

CDR3 protein: CASSFGGMGNEQFF
CDR3 DNA: TGTGCCAGCAGCTTTGGGGGGATGGGCAATGAGCAGTTCTTC
D gene: NA
V gene: TRBV5-6
clone size: NA
J gene: TRBJ2-1

CDR3 protein: CSVGYGGWGEQYF
CDR3 DNA: TGCAGCGTTGGGTACGGTGGGTGGGGTGAGCAGTACTTC
D gene: NA
V gene: TRBV29-1
clone size: NA
J gene: TRBJ2-7

CDR3 protein: CATSRVGGRQETQYF
CDR3 DNA: TGTGCCACCAGCAGAGTGGGCGGGAGGCAAGAGACCCAGTACTTC
D gene: TRBD2
V gene: TRBV15
clone size: once
J gene: TRBJ2-5

CDR3 protein: CSARDQGDGQYF
CDR3 DNA: TGCAGTGCTAGAGATCAAGGGGACGGGCAGTACTTC
D gene: NA
V gene: TRBV20-1
clone size: once
J gene: TRBJ2-7

CDR3 protein: CASSQDRGLPEQYF
CDR3 DNA: TGTGCCAGCAGCCAAGATCGGGGACTGCCTGAGCAGTACTTC
D gene: NA
V gene: TRBV3-1
clone size: NA
J gene: TRBJ2-7

CDR3 protein: CASSATSGRTNEQFF
CDR3 DNA: TGTGCCAGCAGCGCGACTAGCGGGAGAACCAATGAGCAGTTCTTC
D gene: TRBD2
V gene: TRBV9
clone size: NA
J gene: TRBJ2-1

CDR3 protein: CASTIEQGLGETQYF
CDR3 DNA: TGTGCCAGCACCATCGAACAGGGCTTGGGGGAGACCCAGTACTTC
D gene: NA
V gene: TRBV6-1
clone size: NA
J gene: TRBJ2-5

CDR3 protein: CASSTRSTGREQYF
CDR3 DNA: TGTGCCAGCAGTACCCGATCCACGGGGAGGGAGCAGTACTTC
D gene: NA
V gene: TRBV27
clone size: NA
J gene: TRBJ2-7

CDR3 protein: CASISGQPNYNEQFF
CDR3 DNA: TGTGCCAGCATATCGGGACAGCCTAACTACAATGAGCAGTTCTTC
D gene: TRBD1
V gene: TRBV27
clone size: NA
J gene: TRBJ2-1

CDR3 protein: CASRSPRDTYEQYF
CDR3 DNA: TGTGCCAGCAGGAGCCCGCGGGACACTTACGAGCAGTACTTC
D gene: NA
V gene: TRBV28
clone size: NA
J gene: TRBJ2-7

CDR3 protein: CASGSWSYNEQFF
CDR3 DNA: TGTGCCAGCGGTTCCTGGTCCTACAATGAGCAGTTCTTC
D gene: NA
V gene: TRBV12-3/TRBV12-4
clone size: NA
J gene: TRBJ2-1

CDR3 protein: CSARDGNRDFPDEQFF
CDR3 DNA: TGCAGTGCTAGAGATGGGAACCGGGACTTCCCCGATGAGCAGTTCTTC
D gene: NA
V gene: TRBV20-1
clone size: NA
J gene: TRBJ2-1

CDR3 protein: CSVTGTGTDTQYF
CDR3 DNA: TGCAGCGTGACAGGGACGGGCACAGATACGCAGTATTTT
D gene: TRBD1
V gene: TRBV29-1
clone size: NA
J gene: TRBJ2-3

CDR3 protein: CASSVGFSGANVLTF
CDR3 DNA: TGTGCCAGCTCCGTCGGCTTCTCTGGGGCCAACGTCCTGACTTTC
D gene: NA
V gene: TRBV27
clone size: NA
J gene: TRBJ2-6